This T cell receptor beta chain was obtained from a study of T cell repertoires in cytomegalovirus infection. Study background: Both CMV infection and a matching HLA type were indicated by public TCR beta signatures. General study points: Accumulated public TCR beta family frequency recognized individuals carrying CMV together with the relevant HLA.

The CDR3 length is 12 residues. The junction had 0 bases not matched to a gene; V was cut back by 1 base and J by 8 bases. Germline CDR1 is SGHTA and CDR2 is FQGNSA. Note on this clonotype: As yet, its antigen is unknown.

TCRdb passed the reads through MiXCR, listing each CDR3 protein once. The sample has hundreds of thousands of distinct CDR3 sequences; 35% are singletons. The sequenced sample consisted of PBMCs. The chain links TRBV7-2 to TRBJ2-3, with TRBD2 matching over 7 bases. The sequence derives from a human donor in good health (CMV status not recorded). Some clones in this sample may be carry-over from other donors' samples. The CDR3 protein is CASSLGTSTQYF. The CDR3 DNA follows: TGTGCCAGCAGCTTAGGGACTAGTACGCAGTATTTT.